Listed below are T cell receptor beta chains from one sample, sequenced in a study of beta chain features in type 1 diabetes. Measured with immunoSEQ multiplex PCR; TCRdb has only the in-frame clones, and not every one. The sample includes more than 150,000 clones, roughly 9% seen only once; the top ten take around 0.7%. The sequenced sample was central memory CD4+ T cells from blood. These receptors originate from a woman in her twenties or thirties with type 1 diabetes. Both conserved end residues are part of each CDR3. The order of the fields is clone size, V gene, D gene, J gene, CDR3 length, CDR3 protein, CDR3 DNA. A D gene is named only where the DNA matches it firmly. The listing skips clone size in some rows; elsewhere it reads once, few, many or a size class.

size: few
V: TRBV19
D: .
J: TRBJ1-4
length: 13
CDR3: CASGERANEKLFF
DNA: TGTGCCAGTGGAGAGCGGGCTAATGAAAAACTGTTTTTT

size: few
V: TRBV23-1
D: TRBD1
J: TRBJ1-5
length: 21
CDR3: CASSQPHENRQGPISNQPQHF
DNA: TGCGCCAGCAGTCAACCCCACGAAAACCGACAGGGCCCGATTAGCAATCAGCCCCAGCATTTT

size: few
V: TRBV5-1
D: .
J: TRBJ2-2
length: 16
CDR3: CASSFEGHTNTGELFF
DNA: TGCGCCAGCAGCTTTGAAGGACACACGAACACCGGGGAGCTGTTTTTT

size: .
V: TRBV30
D: TRBD2
J: TRBJ2-1
length: 15
CDR3: CATYRGGSSYNEQFF
DNA: TGTGCCACCTATAGAGGCGGGAGCTCCTACAATGAGCAGTTCTTC

size: few
V: TRBV29-1
D: TRBD2
J: TRBJ2-3
length: 17
CDR3: CSVSGSIQGLGTDTQYF
DNA: TGCAGCGTTAGCGGGAGTATCCAAGGACTTGGCACAGATACGCAGTATTTT

size: few
V: TRBV15
D: TRBD2
J: TRBJ2-7
length: 17
CDR3: CATSRSTSGSSLQGQYF
DNA: TGTGCCACCAGCAGATCGACTAGCGGGAGTTCCCTACAGGGGCAGTACTTC

size: few
V: TRBV4-1
D: TRBD2
J: TRBJ2-7
length: 14
CDR3: CASSSRLAGDEQYF
DNA: TGCGCCAGCAGCTCCAGACTAGCGGGAGACGAGCAGTACTTC

size: few
V: TRBV6-5
D: .
J: TRBJ1-2
length: 14
CDR3: CASSYSERFYGYTF
DNA: TGTGCCAGCAGTTACTCGGAGAGGTTTTATGGCTACACCTTC

size: .
V: TRBV11-2
D: .
J: TRBJ1-5
length: 13
CDR3: CASSFNRDQPQHF
DNA: TGTGCCAGCAGCTTCAACAGGGATCAGCCCCAGCATTTT

size: .
V: TRBV28
D: .
J: TRBJ1-3
length: 13
CDR3: CASIPGSGNTIYF
DNA: TGTGCCAGCATCCCAGGCTCTGGAAACACCATATATTTT

size: .
V: TRBV4-2
D: TRBD2
J: TRBJ2-3
length: 19
CDR3: CASSQESAGPVAHTDTQYF
DNA: TGTGCCAGCAGCCAAGAATCAGCGGGACCGGTTGCGCACACAGATACGCAGTATTTT

size: few
V: TRBV7-9
D: .
J: TRBJ1-3
length: 13
CDR3: CASSLAGSDTIYF
DNA: TGTGCCAGCAGCTTAGCAGGGAGTGACACCATATATTTT

size: few
V: TRBV5-1
D: .
J: TRBJ2-7
length: 14
CDR3: CASSRDSSSSEQYF
DNA: TGCGCCAGCAGCCGTGACAGTTCGAGTAGCGAGCAGTACTTC

size: few
V: TRBV4-2
D: .
J: TRBJ1-2
length: 13
CDR3: CASSQDRDRTKTF
DNA: TGTGCCAGCAGCCAAGACCGGGATCGTACGAAGACCTTC

size: few
V: TRBV28
D: TRBD1
J: TRBJ2-4
length: 14
CDR3: CASSLSQGADIQYF
DNA: TGTGCCAGCAGTTTATCACAGGGGGCCGACATTCAGTACTTC

size: .
V: TRBV29-1
D: TRBD1
J: TRBJ1-2
length: 13
CDR3: CSVVFGTDLGYTF
DNA: TGCAGCGTTGTTTTTGGGACAGATTTAGGCTACACCTTC

size: .
V: TRBV10-3
D: .
J: TRBJ1-2
length: 15
CDR3: CAISEGEATNYGYTF
DNA: TGTGCCATCAGTGAGGGAGAGGCTACTAACTATGGCTACACCTTC

size: .
V: TRBV29-1
D: TRBD2
J: TRBJ2-7
length: 14
CDR3: CSDPGRREVYEQYF
DNA: TGCAGCGATCCGGGTCGGCGGGAGGTGTACGAGCAGTACTTC

size: .
V: TRBV19
D: TRBD1
J: TRBJ1-5
length: 15
CDR3: CASRPQGVSNQPQHF
DNA: TGTGCCAGCCGCCCGCAGGGGGTTAGCAATCAGCCCCAGCATTTT

size: .
V: TRBV25-1
D: .
J: TRBJ1-1
length: 15
CDR3: CASTTDTGLNTEAFF
DNA: TGTGCCAGCACCACAGACACAGGGCTGAACACTGAAGCTTTCTTT

size: few
V: TRBV2
D: .
J: TRBJ2-6
length: 14
CDR3: CASSDRAGANVLTF
DNA: TGTGCCAGCAGTGACAGGGCTGGGGCCAACGTCCTGACTTTC

size: .
V: TRBV29-1
D: TRBD1
J: TRBJ1-4
length: 16
CDR3: CSVGHRTGGGNEKLFF
DNA: TGCAGCGTTGGCCACCGGACAGGGGGGGGTAATGAAAAACTGTTTTTT

size: .
V: TRBV30
D: TRBD2
J: TRBJ2-2
length: 15
CDR3: CAWRLAGGFTGELFF
DNA: TGTGCCTGGAGGTTGGCGGGAGGATTCACCGGGGAGCTGTTTTTT

size: .
V: TRBV6-5
D: .
J: TRBJ2-5
length: 15
CDR3: CASSYSSSYRETQYF
DNA: TGTGCCAGCAGTTACTCGAGTTCCTACCGGGAGACCCAGTACTTC

size: few
V: TRBV27
D: TRBD1
J: TRBJ1-2
length: 14
CDR3: CASTRQGEGSGYTF
DNA: TGTGCCAGCACCCGACAGGGGGAAGGATCTGGCTACACCTTC

size: few
V: TRBV5-1
D: .
J: TRBJ2-1
length: 15
CDR3: CASSLASSEYNEQFF
DNA: TGCGCCAGCAGCTTGGCGTCTAGCGAATACAATGAGCAGTTCTTC

size: few
V: TRBV18
D: .
J: TRBJ2-5
length: 13
CDR3: CASSSTSSETQYF
DNA: TGTGCCAGCTCGTCGACTAGTTCAGAGACCCAGTACTTC

size: .
V: TRBV18
D: TRBD2
J: TRBJ2-2
length: 16
CDR3: CASRPGDYENTGELFF
DNA: TGTGCCAGCCGTCCCGGGGACTACGAGAACACCGGGGAGCTGTTTTTT

size: .
V: TRBV27
D: TRBD2
J: TRBJ2-7
length: 13
CDR3: CASKTSSGRQAAF
DNA: TGTGCCAGCAAGACGTCTAGCGGGAGGCAAGCCGCGTTC

size: few
V: TRBV27
D: .
J: TRBJ2-1
length: 14
CDR3: CASSFRGSLNEQFF
DNA: TGTGCCAGCAGTTTCAGGGGTTCCCTCAATGAGCAGTTCTTC

size: .
V: TRBV18
D: .
J: TRBJ2-5
length: 11
CDR3: CASSTDKTQYF
DNA: TGTGCCAGCTCAACTGACAAGACCCAGTACTTC

size: medium-sized
V: TRBV4-1
D: .
J: TRBJ2-7
length: 14
CDR3: CASSQDVQIYEQYF
DNA: TGCGCCAGCAGCCAAGATGTCCAGATCTACGAGCAGTACTTC

size: .
V: TRBV12-5
D: .
J: TRBJ2-3
length: 19
CDR3: CASGYLADGARGGTDTQYF
DNA: TGTGCTAGTGGTTATCTCGCGGACGGCGCCCGCGGGGGCACAGATACGCAGTATTTT

size: few
V: TRBV2
D: TRBD2
J: TRBJ2-7
length: 15
CDR3: CASSEAMREIREQYF
DNA: TGTGCCAGCAGTGAAGCGATGCGGGAGATACGGGAGCAGTACTTC

size: few
V: TRBV2
D: .
J: TRBJ2-1
length: 13
CDR3: CASSELRGRGRFF
DNA: TGTGCCAGCAGTGAATTGCGAGGGCGGGGTAGGTTCTTC

size: .
V: TRBV29-1
D: TRBD1
J: TRBJ2-7
length: 13
CDR3: CSVANRGLYEQYF
DNA: TGCAGCGTTGCAAACAGGGGCCTTTACGAGCAGTACTTC

size: .
V: TRBV4-2
D: TRBD1
J: TRBJ2-1
length: 15
CDR3: CASSQDGTGVNEQFF
DNA: TGTGCCAGCAGCCAAGATGGGACAGGGGTCAATGAGCAGTTCTTC

size: .
V: TRBV10-2
D: TRBD2
J: TRBJ2-1
length: 15
CDR3: CASSATSGRAGEQFF
DNA: TGCGCCAGCAGCGCGACTAGCGGGAGGGCCGGGGAGCAGTTCTTC

size: few
V: TRBV7-3
D: .
J: TRBJ1-1
length: 13
CDR3: CASSSGANTEAFF
DNA: TGTGCCAGCAGCTCAGGGGCGAACACTGAAGCTTTCTTT

size: .
V: TRBV28
D: TRBD1
J: TRBJ1-2
length: 15
CDR3: CASSPGQALNYGYTF
DNA: TGTGCCAGCAGTCCTGGACAGGCGCTAAACTATGGCTACACCTTC

size: few
V: TRBV7-3
D: TRBD1
J: TRBJ2-1
length: 16
CDR3: CASSPTGGQGNNEQFF
DNA: TGTGCCAGCAGCCCTACCGGGGGACAGGGCAATAATGAGCAGTTCTTC

size: .
V: TRBV29-1
D: .
J: TRBJ2-2
length: 14
CDR3: CSVHPETDTGELFF
DNA: TGCAGCGTTCACCCGGAGACGGACACCGGGGAGCTGTTTTTT